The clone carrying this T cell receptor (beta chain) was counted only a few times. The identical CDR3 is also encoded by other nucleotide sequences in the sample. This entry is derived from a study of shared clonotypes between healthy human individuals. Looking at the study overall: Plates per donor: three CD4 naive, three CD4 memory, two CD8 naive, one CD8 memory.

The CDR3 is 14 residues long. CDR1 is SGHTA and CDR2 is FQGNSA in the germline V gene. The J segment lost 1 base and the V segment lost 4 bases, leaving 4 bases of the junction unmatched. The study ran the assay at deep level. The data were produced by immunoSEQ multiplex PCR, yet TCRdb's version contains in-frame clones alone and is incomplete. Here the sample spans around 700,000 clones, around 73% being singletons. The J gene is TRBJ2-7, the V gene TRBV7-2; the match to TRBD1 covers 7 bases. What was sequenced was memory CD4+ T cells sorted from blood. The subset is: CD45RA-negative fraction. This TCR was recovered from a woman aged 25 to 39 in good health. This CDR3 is CASSSNRGSYEQYF. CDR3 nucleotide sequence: TGTGCCAGCAGCTCCAACAGGGGATCCTACGAGCAGTACTTC. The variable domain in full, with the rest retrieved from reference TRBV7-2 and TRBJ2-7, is GAGVSQSPSNKVTEKGKDVELRCDPISGHTALYWYRQSLGQGLEFLIYFQGNSAPDKSGLPSDRFSAERTGGSVSTLTIQRTQQEDSAVYLCASSSNRGSYEQYFGPGTRLTVT.